The clone carrying this TCR beta chain was seen ten or more times. What it binds is unknown. This sample is drawn from a study of T-cell reconstitution after alpha-beta-depleted transplantation in children. Overall study results and limits: One year post-transplant, T-cell counts and diversity were largely derived from T cells produced anew. Expanded graft clones, several hundred of them, were reportedly the source of alpha-beta T cells about two months after transplant. Certain patients had high TCRbeta diversity at day 60, and it came from recipient T cells and thymic progenitors that survived.

Unique molecular identifiers featured in how the TCRbeta library was prepared. TCRdb used MiXCR to reprocess the PCR reads, holding one entry per CDR3 protein. The data contain under 300,000 distinct CDR3 sequences, around 10% of them singletons. The germline CDR1 and CDR2 sequences are SEHNR and FQNEAQ (reference sequence). V lost 1 base, J lost 5 bases, and 18 bases lay in between. CDR3 length: 16 amino acids. This TCR came from a male patient aged 2 to 9 who had a stem cell transplant for chronic granulomatous disease, so the T cells may come from the graft donor. This specimen was peripheral blood, taken 180 days after TCRalphabeta/CD19-depleted stem cell transplant. This chain joins TRBV7-9 and TRBJ2-7; tentative D call: TRBD2 (6 bases). The CDR3 coding sequence is TGTGCCAGCAGCTTAGGAGGCCGGGGGACCTTGAACGAGCAGTACTTC. Protein product: CASSLGGRGTLNEQYF. The variable domain in full, with the rest retrieved from reference TRBV7-9 and TRBJ2-7, is DTGVSQNPRHKITKRGQNVTFRCDPISEHNRLYWYRQTLGQGPEFLTYFQNEAQLEKSRLLSDRFSAERPKGSFSTLEIQRTEQGDSAMYLCASSLGGRGTLNEQYFGPGTRLTVT.